One and the same sample provided the 31 T cell receptor beta chains below, sequenced in a study of cytomegalovirus exposure and HLA in healthy donors. TCRdb's table, derived via immunoSEQ multiplex PCR, lists solely in-frame clones and lacks some. The table shows 55,000 to 65,000 clones, with 75% to 95% occurring only once. Material: PBMCs. Receptors were obtained from a man younger than 35 in good health and CMV-seronegative.

This clone was detected only once. In nucleotides, the CDR3 is TGTGCCAGCAGCTCCGGACAGGGTGATGGCTACACCTTC. This codes for CASSSGQGDGYTF. The chain couples TRBV5-6 to TRBJ1-2, with TRBD1 matching 8 bases. J was trimmed by 6 bases and V by 3 bases; bases with no gene match: 4. This CDR3 is 13 amino acids long. Looked up from germline, CDR1 is SGHDT and CDR2 is YYEEEE.

This clone has a single count. The chain is built from TRBV15 and TRBJ2-4; a possible D gene is TRBD2 (6 bases). Germline values: CDR1 LNHNV, CDR2 YYDKDF (reference sequence). The CDR3 consists of 15 residues. V dropped 0 bases and J dropped 9 bases, with 15 bases sitting between them. The chain's CDR3 is CATSRDAAGPGIQYF. In DNA, the CDR3 is TGTGCCACCAGCAGAGATGCGGCGGGGCCCGGCATTCAGTACTTC.

The genes are TRBV6-5 and TRBJ2-3, with TRBD2 matching over 10 bases. Germline CDR1 reads MNHEY; CDR2 reads SVGAGI. The CDR3 spans 15 residues. Trimming took 8 bases from V and 3 from J; bases not matched to a gene: 8. The DNA of the CDR3 is TGTGCCAGCCGAAAAAGGGGACTAGCGACAGATACGCAGTATTTT. Its protein is CASRKRGLATDTQYF.

The V gene is TRBV6-1, the J gene TRBJ1-4; 7 bases align to TRBD1. The CDR3 is 15 residues long. The germline gives CDR1 MNHNS, CDR2 SASEGT. Trimming cost V 8 bases and J 5 bases; bases outside gene matches: 11. This CDR3 is CASYLRTGQNEKLFF. The CDR3 coding sequence is TGTGCCAGCTATCTTAGGACAGGACAGAATGAAAAACTGTTTTTT.

The gene calls are TRBV6-5 and TRBJ1-5; the D gene is possibly TRBD1 (6 bases). Trimming cost V 7 bases and J 0 bases, with 10 bases left between them. Germline loops: CDR1 MNHEY, CDR2 SVGAGI. The CDR3 extends over 14 amino acids. The CDR3: CASTLGGSNQPQHF. In DNA form, the CDR3 reads TGTGCCAGCACCCTAGGGGGTAGCAATCAGCCCCAGCATTTT.

The V call is TRBV4-1, the J call TRBJ2-1; TRBD2 matches 10 bases. The V segment lost 0 bases and the J segment 5 bases; nucleotides outside the gene matches: 4. In germline, CDR1 is MGHRA, CDR2 YSYEKL. The CDR3 consists of 16 residues. CDR3 protein: CASSQEVAGGDNEQFF. CDR3 nucleotides: TGCGCCAGCAGCCAAGAAGTAGCGGGAGGTGACAATGAGCAGTTCTTC.

This chain connects TRBV27 to TRBJ2-7; possibly TRBD2 for D (6 bases). Germline assignment: CDR1 MNHEY and CDR2 SMNVEV (reference sequence). This CDR3 region has 14 residues. Trimming cost V 11 bases and J 4 bases, with 21 bases left between them. The CDR3 bases are TGTGCCGCCGGCCCGCGTGGGAGGTTTTACGAGCAGTACTTC. Translated, it gives CAAGPRGRFYEQYF.

The rearrangement uses TRBV27 and TRBJ1-2; D is uncertain. Trimming cost V 6 bases and J 7 bases, with 18 bases left between them. CDR1 and CDR2 from the germline V gene are MNHEY and SMNVEV (reference sequence). This CDR3 comprises 14 residues. Written as DNA, the CDR3 is TGTGCCAGCAGGGAGGGTTCGGGTATGTTTGGCTACACCTTC. Translated, it gives CASREGSGMFGYTF.

The rearrangement links TRBV5-1 to TRBJ1-4, with 9 bases matching TRBD1. The CDR3 consists of 18 residues. The J segment lost 0 bases and the V segment lost 0 bases, leaving 6 bases of the junction unmatched. The germline V gene has CDR1 SGHRS and CDR2 YFSETQ. In DNA form, the CDR3 reads TGCGCCAGCAGCTTGGGGACAGGGGCAGCTGCAACTAATGAAAAACTGTTTTTT. This encodes CASSLGTGAAATNEKLFF.

As concerns this clone: Other nucleotide sequences in the sample specify the same CDR3. The chain is built from TRBV5-1 and TRBJ2-1; TRBD1 agrees at 7 bases. CDR3 length equals 15 residues. The junction had 2 bases not matched to a gene; V was cut back by 0 bases and J by 2 bases. Per germline, CDR1 SGHRS and CDR2 YFSETQ. As DNA, the CDR3 is TGCGCCAGCAGCTTGGAGGGGGCCCCCTACAATGAGCAGTTCTTC. Its translation is CASSLEGAPYNEQFF. Supplemented by reference TRBV5-1 and TRBJ2-1, the full variable domain reads KAGVTQTPRYLIKTRGQQVTLSCSPISGHRSVSWYQQTPGQGLQFLFEYFSETQRNKGNFPGRFSGRQFSNSRSEMNVSTLELGDSALYLCASSLEGAPYNEQFFGPGTRLTVL.

The V call is TRBV7-2, the J call TRBJ2-3; 7 bases are a match to TRBD2. Germline CDR1 reads SGHTA; CDR2 reads FQGNSA. With 2 bases clipped from V and 5 bases from J, the junction kept 7 bases outside the gene matches. The CDR3 extends over 15 amino acids. This chain's CDR3 is CASSLQGLVGDTQYF. The CDR3 DNA follows: TGTGCCAGCAGCTTACAAGGACTAGTTGGAGATACGCAGTATTTT.

This clone showed up just once. J is TRBJ2-3 and V is TRBV4-2, with a weak D call TRBD2 (5 bases). Looked up from germline, CDR1 is LGHNA and CDR2 is YNFKEQ. V shed 4 bases and J shed 4 bases, with 21 bases lying between them. The CDR3 totals 17 residues. CDR3 bases: TGTGCCAGCAGCCGATCGGTAGGTGGGAGCTGGTCAGATACGCAGTATTTT. Protein product: CASSRSVGGSWSDTQYF.

V gene TRBV30 combines with J gene TRBJ2-2; D possibly corresponds to TRBD1 (5 bases). Germline CDR1 GTSNPN, CDR2 SVGIG (reference sequence). V lost 3 bases and J 0 bases, leaving 8 bases between the germline ends. The CDR3 totals 14 residues. CDR3 loop: CAWSVTANTGELFF. The DNA for the CDR3 is TGTGCCTGGAGCGTGACAGCGAACACCGGGGAGCTGTTTTTT.

The V and J genes are TRBV29-1 and TRBJ1-1, with TRBD1 as a possible D gene (5 bases). Germline loops: CDR1 SQVTM, CDR2 ANQGSEA. Trimming cost V 6 bases and J 4 bases, with 12 bases left between them. The length of the CDR3 is 12 residues. CDR3 sequence reads: CSVTQGFTEAFF. The DNA of the CDR3 is TGCAGCGTGACGCAGGGTTTCACTGAAGCTTTCTTT.

The chain carries TRBV5-1 and TRBJ2-3; TRBD1 aligns across 9 bases. The CDR3 is made up of 13 amino acids. V lost 6 bases to trimming and J lost 4 bases; unmatched junction nucleotides: 3. CDR1 and CDR2 (germline): SGHRS, YFSETQ. The CDR3 coding sequence is TGCGCCAGCAACACAGGGGGCTCAGATACGCAGTATTTT. Its translation: CASNTGGSDTQYF.

A single count supports this clone. This chain joins TRBV6-5 and TRBJ1-5; perhaps TRBD1 as D (5 bases). Trimming cost V 2 bases and J 7 bases, with 9 bases left between them. The germline V gene encodes CDR1 MNHEY and CDR2 SVGAGI. This CDR3 spans 13 amino acids. The CDR3 DNA follows: TGTGCCAGCAGTTACAAGGAGGGGCAGCCCCAGCATTTT. Protein sequence: CASSYKEGQPQHF.

This rearrangement joins TRBV5-1 to TRBJ2-3; a weak D match, TRBD1 (5 bases). Between the trimmed V and J ends, which lost 0 bases and 10 bases, there was a span of 18 bases. The CDR3 contains 15 residues. Germline CDR1 reads SGHRS; CDR2 reads YFSETQ. CDR3 protein: CASSLGGGPRVSQYF. Here the CDR3 DNA reads TGCGCCAGCAGCTTGGGGGGCGGCCCGAGAGTATCGCAGTATTTT.

J is TRBJ2-1 and V is TRBV7-9; 13 nucleotides match TRBD2. There are 17 residues in the CDR3. CDR1 SEHNR and CDR2 FQNEAQ come from the germline V gene (reference sequence). Trimming took 5 bases from V and 8 from J; bases not matched to a gene: 12. CDR3 residues: CASSPRRLAGGLYEQFF. The CDR3 bases are TGTGCCAGCAGCCCCCGCCGACTAGCGGGAGGACTATATGAGCAGTTCTTC.

The chain carries TRBV5-6 and TRBJ1-1; 7 nucleotides agree with TRBD1. After removal of 4 bases from V and 12 bases from J, the junction contained 9 bases not matched to a gene. Germline V CDR1 and CDR2: SGHDT, YYEEEE. This CDR3 region has 12 residues. CDR3 bases: TGTGCCAGCAGCGTAACAGGGGTTAAAACTTTCTTT. Translating gives CASSVTGVKTFF.

The chain combines TRBV5-4 with TRBJ2-2; 8 bases agree with TRBD1. The trim removed 5 bases at V and 5 bases at J, leaving 14 bases unmatched. Germline loops: CDR1 SGHNT, CDR2 YYREEE (reference sequence). The CDR3 loop spans 17 amino acids. The CDR3 DNA reads TGTGCCAGCAGGGGATTTTCCGGACAGGGCTGGACCGGGGAGCTGTTTTTT. Translated: CASRGFSGQGWTGELFF.

The genes are TRBV15 and TRBJ1-1; no clear D gene. V was shortened by 4 bases and J by 0 bases, with 15 bases between the two germline ends. There are 16 residues in the CDR3. Germline CDR1 LNHNV, CDR2 YYDKDF (reference sequence). The CDR3 bases are TGTGCCACCAGCAAAGAGTATGGGCAGCTGAACACTGAAGCTTTCTTT. As protein: CATSKEYGQLNTEAFF.

Only a few counts were recorded for this clone. The chain combines TRBV11-2 with TRBJ1-4, with 8 bases identical to TRBD1. CDR3 length equals 13 residues. Trimming took 3 bases from V and 8 from J; bases not matched to a gene: 2. CDR1 is SGHAT and CDR2 is FQNNGV in the germline V gene. The CDR3 sequence is CASSLGQAEKLFF. CDR3 coding DNA: TGTGCCAGCAGCTTGGGACAGGCGGAAAAACTGTTTTTT.

The rearrangement uses TRBV6-5 and TRBJ2-5; D may be TRBD2 (6 bases). The CDR3 extends over 14 amino acids. Trimming shortened V by 4 bases and J by 4 bases, and 13 bases separated the two germline ends. The germline CDR1 and CDR2 sequences are MNHEY and SVGAGI. The CDR3 here is CASSSPGDGETQYF. CDR3 sequence (DNA): TGTGCCAGCAGTTCCCCGGGGGACGGAGAGACCCAGTACTTC.

This clone was found a few times. The chain carries TRBV7-6 and TRBJ2-7; TRBD2 is a possible D gene (7 bases). With 1 base removed from V and 0 bases from J, the gap between germline ends came to 19 bases. This CDR3 contains 18 residues. CDR1 and CDR2 from the germline V gene are SGHVS and FNYEAQ. The CDR3 sequence: CASSLVMGGRTFSYEQYF. Here the CDR3 DNA reads TGTGCCAGCAGCTTAGTAATGGGGGGGCGTACCTTCTCCTACGAGCAGTACTTC.

This clone was counted once. V usage is TRBV5-5 and J usage is TRBJ1-2; 7 bases line up with TRBD1. J gave up 3 bases and V 4 bases, and 9 bases lay outside the gene matches. CDR1 and CDR2 from the germline V gene are SGHKS and YYEKEE (reference sequence). This CDR3 has 15 residues. The CDR3 sequence: CASSPHGQVDYGYTF. The CDR3 DNA reads as TGTGCCAGCAGCCCTCACGGACAGGTGGACTATGGCTACACCTTC.

The CDR3 loop is CASSQERLGVGGNEQFF. In DNA, the CDR3 is TGTGCCAGCAGCCAAGAACGACTAGGGGTCGGAGGCAATGAGCAGTTCTTC. This chain connects TRBV14 to TRBJ2-1, with D perhaps matching TRBD2 (6 bases). V lost 0 bases to trimming and J lost 6 bases, with 18 bases between them. This CDR3 is built from 17 residues. Germline V CDR1 and CDR2: SGHDN, FVKESK.

This sequence joins TRBV5-1 and TRBJ2-7, with a possible D match to TRBD2 (7 bases). Germline V gene data show CDR1 as SGHRS and CDR2 as YFSETQ. V was shortened by 0 bases and J by 3 bases, with 13 bases between the two germline ends. The CDR3 spans 15 residues. CDR3 sequence: CASSLGGGAFYEQYF. CDR3 sequence (DNA): TGCGCCAGCAGCTTGGGGGGGGGCGCCTTCTACGAGCAGTACTTC. The entire variable domain, with the rest obtained from reference TRBV5-1 and TRBJ2-7, is as follows: KAGVTQTPRYLIKTRGQQVTLSCSPISGHRSVSWYQQTPGQGLQFLFEYFSETQRNKGNFPGRFSGRQFSNSRSEMNVSTLELGDSALYLCASSLGGGAFYEQYFGPGTRLTVT.

This chain joins TRBV10-1 and TRBJ1-1; unclear D gene. V gave up 4 bases and J gave up 0 bases, with 6 bases separating them. Germline values: CDR1 WNHNN, CDR2 SYGVQD (reference sequence). The CDR3 extends over 13 amino acids. CDR3 loop: CASSAQMNTEAFF. DNA of the CDR3: TGCGCCAGCAGTGCCCAAATGAACACTGAAGCTTTCTTT.

This clone was seen a single time. This chain joins TRBV28 and TRBJ2-7; no clear D gene. The CDR3 has 11 amino acids. Germline V gene data show CDR1 as MDHEN and CDR2 as SYDVKM. The V gene lost 1 base and the J gene lost 5 bases, with 3 bases spanning the gap. This chain's CDR3 is CASSLFDEQYF. CDR3 in DNA: TGTGCCAGCAGTTTATTCGACGAGCAGTACTTC.

The chain couples TRBV19 to TRBJ2-7, with TRBD1 matching 7 bases. The germline V gene encodes CDR1 LNHDA and CDR2 SQIVND (reference sequence). With V trimmed by 3 bases and J by 3 bases, 8 bases remained unmatched. This CDR3 contains 15 residues. The DNA for the CDR3 is TGTGCCAGTAGTATGGGGACAGCGCGCCTCTACGAGCAGTACTTC. Amino acid sequence: CASSMGTARLYEQYF.

V gene TRBV4-2 combines with J gene TRBJ2-3, with D tentatively TRBD2 (6 bases). V lost 1 base, J lost 4 bases, and 15 bases lay in between. Germline loops: CDR1 LGHNA, CDR2 YNFKEQ. The CDR3 length is 16 residues. The CDR3 is CASSQVAGSEADTQYF. CDR3 in DNA: TGTGCCAGCAGCCAAGTTGCGGGGAGTGAGGCAGATACGCAGTATTTT.